The 15 T cell receptor beta chains below were found in one sample sequenced in a study of a mutant IDH1 vaccine in newly diagnosed glioma. This sample's time point: week 47, end of study. In every dose of vaccine, 300 ug of mutant IDH1 20-mer peptide was given alongside topical imiquimod. TCRdb's table, derived via immunoSEQ multiplex PCR, lists solely in-frame clones and lacks some. The sample carries approximately 50,000 clones, roughly four fifths recorded once. These receptors' antigens are unknown. The sample in question was PBMCs, obtained from a glioma patient whose treatment included an IDH1 peptide vaccine. The origin of the receptors is a woman in her 50s with glioma.

The chain has TRBV7-3 and TRBJ1-3; D might be TRBD1 (6 bases). The germline V gene has CDR1 SGHTA and CDR2 FQGTGA. This CDR3 region has 15 residues. The V and J ends lost 5 bases and 2 bases respectively, with 13 bases between them. The CDR3 region is CASSPRGGAGNTIYF. Written as DNA, the CDR3 is TGTGCCAGCAGCCCCCGAGGGGGGGCTGGAAACACCATATATTTT.

The rearrangement joins TRBV7-6 to TRBJ1-5; D not resolved. This CDR3 spans 15 amino acids. V was trimmed by 0 bases and J by 7 bases, leaving 13 bases between them. Germline loops: CDR1 SGHVS, CDR2 FNYEAQ. The CDR3 DNA reads as TGTGCCAGCAGCTTAGCCTCAGGAATGGGACAGCCCCAGCATTTT. Translated, it gives CASSLASGMGQPQHF.

The chain joins TRBV7-9 to TRBJ1-3, with 8 bases aligning to TRBD1. The junction had 21 bases not matched to a gene; V was cut back by 9 bases and J by 11 bases. There are 16 residues in the CDR3. The V gene's germline CDR1 is SEHNR and CDR2 FQNEAQ (reference sequence). The CDR3 DNA sequence: TGTGCCAGTTCGTCGAGCGCGGGACAGGCCGGCGGGCCCATATATTTT. Its protein product is CASSSSAGQAGGPIYF. Drawing the rest from reference TRBV7-9 and TRBJ1-3, the complete variable domain is DTGVSQNPRHKITKRGQNVTFRCDPISEHNRLYWYRQTLGQGPEFLTYFQNEAQLEKSRLLSDRFSAERPKGSFSTLEIQRTEQGDSAMYLCASSSSAGQAGGPIYFGEGSWLTVV.

The rearrangement links TRBV7-2 to TRBJ1-2, with no clear D. The CDR3 totals 14 residues. Germline V gives CDR1 SGHTA, CDR2 FQGNSA. Trimming shortened V by 3 bases and J by 8 bases, and 16 bases separated the two germline ends. The CDR3 loop reads CASSLSIRELGYTF. The DNA of the CDR3 is TGTGCCAGCAGCTTGTCAATCCGGGAACTAGGCTACACCTTC.

Only a few counts were recorded for this clone. The chain uses TRBV9 and TRBJ1-4; no clear D gene. The CDR3 spans 15 residues. Trimming removed 0 bases at V and 4 bases at J, with 10 bases between. Germline V gene sequence: CDR1 SGDLS, CDR2 YYNGEE. CDR3 nucleotide sequence: TGTGCCAGCAGCGTAGGTCCAGGCATTAATGAAAAACTGTTTTTT. Protein sequence: CASSVGPGINEKLFF.

This rearrangement joins TRBV9 to TRBJ1-4; 10 nucleotides line up with TRBD1. V was pared by 3 bases and J by 10 bases, with 12 bases of the junction left unmatched. The CDR3 is 16 residues long. Germline-derived CDR1 and CDR2 are SGDLS and YYNGEE. CDR3 bases: TGTGCCAGCAGCGCAGGGTGGGACAGGGGACCGGGAAAACTGTTTTTT. This translates into CASSAGWDRGPGKLFF.

This chain uses TRBV2 with TRBJ2-7; D is perhaps TRBD1 (6 bases). The ends were cut back, 8 bases at V and 3 bases at J, with 20 bases in the middle. The CDR3 extends over 15 amino acids. Germline V lookup: CDR1 SNHLY, CDR2 FYNNEI. The CDR3 DNA reads TGTGCCAGCGCCGTTCAGGGGTTACCTGACTACGAGCAGTACTTC. Encoded protein: CASAVQGLPDYEQYF. Using reference TRBV2 and TRBJ2-7 for the parts outside the CDR3, the full variable domain is EPEVTQTPSHQVTQMGQEVILRCVPISNHLYFYWYRQILGQKVEFLVSFYNNEISEKSEIFDDQFSVERPDGSNFTLKIRSTKLEDSAMYFCASAVQGLPDYEQYFGPGTRLTVT.

This chain links TRBV6-6 with TRBJ1-5; 8 nucleotides agree with TRBD1. CDR3 length equals 13 residues. Germline values: CDR1 MNHNY, CDR2 SVGAGI (reference sequence). The ends lost 11 bases at V and 3 bases at J; junction bases unmatched: 6. The CDR3 sequence is CAFGQGPNQPQHF. The DNA for the CDR3 is TGTGCCTTCGGACAGGGACCCAATCAGCCCCAGCATTTT.

The rearrangement uses TRBV25-1 and TRBJ2-5, with D perhaps TRBD1 (7 bases). The germline V gene encodes CDR1 MGHDK and CDR2 SYGVNS. The CDR3 runs 13 residues. CDR3 DNA: TGTGCGTCAGGGGGGTTCATAGGAGAGACCCAGTACTTC. Translation gives CASGGFIGETQYF.

In this sample, this clone turned up a few times. This chain joins TRBV5-4 and TRBJ2-2, with unresolved D. Germline loops: CDR1 SGHNT, CDR2 YYREEE (reference sequence). V was cut by 4 bases and J by 1 base, with 11 bases left in between. The CDR3 runs to 15 residues. CDR3: CASSTILENTGELFF. The CDR3 coding sequence is TGTGCCAGCAGCACAATCCTAGAGAACACCGGGGAGCTGTTTTTT.

This clone has only one observation. V is TRBV9 and J is TRBJ1-2; TRBD1 might be the D (5 bases). The germline CDR1 and CDR2 sequences are SGDLS and YYNGEE. Trimming pared 0 bases from V and 7 bases from J, leaving 22 bases between. The CDR3 runs 17 residues. The CDR3 is CASSVGDSVSWFGGYTF. In DNA form, the CDR3 reads TGTGCCAGCAGCGTAGGTGACAGCGTCTCTTGGTTCGGTGGCTACACCTTC.

This chain uses TRBV4-1 with TRBJ2-3, with 13 bases fitting TRBD2. Germline V gives CDR1 MGHRA, CDR2 YSYEKL. The CDR3 spans 20 residues. Trimming cost V 5 bases and J 0 bases; bases outside gene matches: 14. The CDR3 DNA follows: TGCGCCAGCAGCTTACCGGGACTAGCGGGGCGTCACTCTAGCACAGATACGCAGTATTTT. Residues: CASSLPGLAGRHSSTDTQYF.

The table lists this clone with a count of one. This chain uses TRBV7-9 with TRBJ1-2, with 7 bases lining up with TRBD1. CDR1 and CDR2 from the germline V gene are SEHNR and FQNEAQ (reference sequence). Germline trimming cut 4 bases from V and 8 bases from J; bases unmatched to any gene: 16. The CDR3 spans 16 residues. The CDR3 sequence: CASSSLSGEGGRGYTF. CDR3 sequence (DNA): TGTGCCAGCAGCTCTTTATCCGGCGAAGGGGGCCGGGGCTACACCTTC.

This clone appeared a single time. V and J are TRBV9 and TRBJ2-6; no definite D call. The germline CDR1 and CDR2 sequences are SGDLS and YYNGEE. V gave up 3 bases and J gave up 1 base, with 11 bases separating them. The CDR3 consists of 16 residues. CDR3 nucleotides: TGTGCCAGCAGCGCCCTCCTGGATTCTGGGGCCAACGTCCTGACTTTC. Translated: CASSALLDSGANVLTF.

The rearrangement links TRBV28 to TRBJ1-4, with 7 bases identical to TRBD1. Germline assignment: CDR1 MDHEN and CDR2 SYDVKM. The CDR3 has 15 amino acids. V lost 1 base, J lost 8 bases, and 7 bases stayed unmatched. The CDR3 DNA follows: TGTGCCAGCAGTTTATCCGGGCAGGGGGAGGAAAAACTGTTTTTT. The encoded protein is CASSLSGQGEEKLFF.